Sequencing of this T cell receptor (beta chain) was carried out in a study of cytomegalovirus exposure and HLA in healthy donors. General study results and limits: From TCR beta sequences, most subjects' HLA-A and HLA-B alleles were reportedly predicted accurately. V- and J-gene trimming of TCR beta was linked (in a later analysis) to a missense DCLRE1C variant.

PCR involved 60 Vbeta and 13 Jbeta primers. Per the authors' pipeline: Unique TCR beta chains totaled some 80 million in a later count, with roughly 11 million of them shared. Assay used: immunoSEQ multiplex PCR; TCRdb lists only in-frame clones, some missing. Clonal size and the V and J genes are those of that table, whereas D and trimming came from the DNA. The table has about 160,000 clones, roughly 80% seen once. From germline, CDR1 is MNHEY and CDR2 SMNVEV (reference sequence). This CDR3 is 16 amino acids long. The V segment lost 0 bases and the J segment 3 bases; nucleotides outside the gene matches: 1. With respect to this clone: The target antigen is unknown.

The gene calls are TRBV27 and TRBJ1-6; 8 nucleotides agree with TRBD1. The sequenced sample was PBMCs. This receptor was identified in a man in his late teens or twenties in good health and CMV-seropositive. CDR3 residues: CASSLSDRGYNSPLHF. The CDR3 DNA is TGTGCCAGCAGTTTATCTGACAGGGGCTATAATTCACCCCTCCACTTT.